This paragraph covers one TCR beta chain sequence. These data originate in a study of blood T cell repertoires in COVID-19. For the study at large: Donors in the United States, Italy and Spain gave samples during acute or convalescent COVID-19. In each case, the material was cDNA or gDNA derived from T cells, B-cell-depleted T cells, or PBMCs.

Authors' analysis steps: How many nucleated cells were present was estimated from reference gene primer amplification. Sequencing was performed with immunoSEQ multiplex PCR; in TCRdb, only in-frame clones are kept and a portion is missing. V, J and clone size reflect that table, while D and trimming were determined from the DNA. This table has 150,000 to 200,000 clones, approximately 80% appearing once. The CDR3 consists of 12 residues. Trimming shortened V by 4 bases and J by 5 bases, and 9 bases separated the two germline ends. Germline V gene lookup returns CDR1 SGDLS and CDR2 YYNGEE. This rearrangement joins TRBV9 to TRBJ1-2; TRBD1 is a possible D gene (6 bases). The sequence came from a human donor in a cohort sampled during active COVID-19. Source material: peripheral blood. Written as DNA, the CDR3 is TGTGCCAGCAGCCCACAGGGATATGGCTACACCTTC. Protein: CASSPQGYGYTF.